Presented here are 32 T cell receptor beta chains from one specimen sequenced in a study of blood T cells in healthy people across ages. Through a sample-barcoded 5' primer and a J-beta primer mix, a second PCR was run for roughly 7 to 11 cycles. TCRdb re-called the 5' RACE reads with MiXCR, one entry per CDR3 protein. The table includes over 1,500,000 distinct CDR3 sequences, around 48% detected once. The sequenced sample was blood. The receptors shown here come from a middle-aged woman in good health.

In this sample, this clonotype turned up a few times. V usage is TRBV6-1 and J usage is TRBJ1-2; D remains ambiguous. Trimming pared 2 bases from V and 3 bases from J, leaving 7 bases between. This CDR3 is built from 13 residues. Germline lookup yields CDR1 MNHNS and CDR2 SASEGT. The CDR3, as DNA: TGTGCCAGCAGTGAACAGAGTGACTATGGCTACACCTTC. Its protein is CASSEQSDYGYTF.

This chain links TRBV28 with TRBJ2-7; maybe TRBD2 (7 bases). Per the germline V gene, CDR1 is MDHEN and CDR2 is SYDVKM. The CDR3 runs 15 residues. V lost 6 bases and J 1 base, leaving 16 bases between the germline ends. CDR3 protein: CASSSAGAESYEQYF. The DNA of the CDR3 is TGTGCCAGCAGCTCCGCGGGGGCTGAGTCCTACGAGCAGTACTTC. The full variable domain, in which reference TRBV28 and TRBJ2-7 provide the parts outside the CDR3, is DVKVTQSSRYLVKRTGEKVFLECVQDMDHENMFWYRQDPGLGLRLIYFSYDVKMKEKGDIPEGYSVSREKKERFSLILESASTNQTSMYLCASSSAGAESYEQYFGPGTRLTVT.

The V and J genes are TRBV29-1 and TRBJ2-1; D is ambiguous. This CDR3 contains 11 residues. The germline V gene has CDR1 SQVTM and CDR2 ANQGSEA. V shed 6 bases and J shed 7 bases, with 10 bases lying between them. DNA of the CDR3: TGCAGCGTGGATGGACGGAATGAGCAGTTCTTC. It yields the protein CSVDGRNEQFF.

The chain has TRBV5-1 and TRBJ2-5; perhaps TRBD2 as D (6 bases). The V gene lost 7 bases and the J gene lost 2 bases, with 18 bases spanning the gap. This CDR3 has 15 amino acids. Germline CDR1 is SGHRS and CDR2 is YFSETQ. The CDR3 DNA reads TGCGCCAGCTTTCGGGACTCCGGACTACAAGAGACCCAGTACTTC. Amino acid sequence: CASFRDSGLQETQYF.

CDR3 sequence: CASSLGLVASQETQYF. The CDR3 DNA reads as TGTGCCAGCAGCTTAGGGTTGGTGGCTAGCCAAGAGACCCAGTACTTC. The rearrangement uses TRBV7-2 and TRBJ2-5; no clear D. CDR3 size: 16 residues. V was shortened by 1 base and J by 1 base, with 13 bases between the two germline ends. Germline V lookup: CDR1 SGHTA, CDR2 FQGNSA.

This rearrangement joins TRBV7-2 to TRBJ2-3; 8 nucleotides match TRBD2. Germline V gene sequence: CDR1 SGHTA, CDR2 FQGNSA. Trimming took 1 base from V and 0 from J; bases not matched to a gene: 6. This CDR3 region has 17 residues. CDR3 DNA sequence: TGTGCCAGCAGCTTAGTTAAGCGGGGGAGAAGCACAGATACGCAGTATTTT. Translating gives CASSLVKRGRSTDTQYF.

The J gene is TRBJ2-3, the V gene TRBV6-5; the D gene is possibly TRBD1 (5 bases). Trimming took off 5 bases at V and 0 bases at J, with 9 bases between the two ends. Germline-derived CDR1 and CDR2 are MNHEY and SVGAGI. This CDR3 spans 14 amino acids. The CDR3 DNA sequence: TGTGCCAGCAGTGACCGACAGAGCACAGATACGCAGTATTTT. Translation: CASSDRQSTDTQYF.

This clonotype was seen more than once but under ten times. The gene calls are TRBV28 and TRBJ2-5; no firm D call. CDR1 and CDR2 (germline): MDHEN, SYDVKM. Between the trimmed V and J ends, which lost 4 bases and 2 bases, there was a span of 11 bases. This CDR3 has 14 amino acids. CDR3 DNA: TGTGCCAGCAGTTACTGGAAAGGGCAAGAGACCCAGTACTTC. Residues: CASSYWKGQETQYF.

In DNA form, the CDR3 reads TGCAGCGTTGACCTAGCAAAGGCCCACAATGAGCAGTTCTTC. It is translated as CSVDLAKAHNEQFF. The gene calls are TRBV29-1 and TRBJ2-1; perhaps TRBD2 as D (5 bases). Trimming removed 3 bases at V and 5 bases at J, with 14 bases between. This CDR3 comprises 14 residues. Germline V gene data show CDR1 as SQVTM and CDR2 as ANQGSEA.

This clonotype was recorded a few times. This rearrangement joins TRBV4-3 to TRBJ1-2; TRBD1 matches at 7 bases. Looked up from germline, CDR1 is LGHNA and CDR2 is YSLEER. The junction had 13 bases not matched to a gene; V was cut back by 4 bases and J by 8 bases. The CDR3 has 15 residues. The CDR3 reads CASSPDRETVSGYTF. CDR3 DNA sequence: TGCGCCAGCAGCCCAGACAGGGAAACAGTCAGCGGCTACACCTTC.

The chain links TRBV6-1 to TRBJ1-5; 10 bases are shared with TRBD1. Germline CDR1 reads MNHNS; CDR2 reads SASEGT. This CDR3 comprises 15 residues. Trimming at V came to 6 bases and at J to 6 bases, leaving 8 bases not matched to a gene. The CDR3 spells CASRGDRGRSQPQHF. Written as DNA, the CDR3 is TGTGCCAGCAGGGGAGACAGGGGGCGAAGTCAGCCCCAGCATTTT.

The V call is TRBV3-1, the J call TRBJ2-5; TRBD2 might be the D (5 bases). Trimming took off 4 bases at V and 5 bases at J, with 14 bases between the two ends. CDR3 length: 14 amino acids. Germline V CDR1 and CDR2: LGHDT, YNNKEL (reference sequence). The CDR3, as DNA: TGTGCCAGCAGCCGGACCCCCGGGAAGGAGACCCAGTACTTC. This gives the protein CASSRTPGKETQYF.

CDR3 residues: CSARGPLSGKNIQYF. For the CDR3, the DNA is TGCAGTGCTAGAGGCCCCCTAAGCGGCAAAAACATTCAGTACTTC. This chain connects TRBV20-1 to TRBJ2-4, with a possible D match to TRBD2 (5 bases). V gave up 1 base and J gave up 3 bases, with 13 bases separating them. This CDR3 has 15 amino acids. The V gene's germline CDR1 is DFQATT and CDR2 SNEGSKA (reference sequence).

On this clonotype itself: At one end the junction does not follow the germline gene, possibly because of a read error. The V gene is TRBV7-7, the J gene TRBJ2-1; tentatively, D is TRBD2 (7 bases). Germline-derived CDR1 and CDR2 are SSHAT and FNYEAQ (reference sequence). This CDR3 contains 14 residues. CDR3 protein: CASSPLRGQNEQFF. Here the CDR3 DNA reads TGTGCTAGCAGCCCCTTGCGGGGGCAAAATGAGCAGTTCTTC.

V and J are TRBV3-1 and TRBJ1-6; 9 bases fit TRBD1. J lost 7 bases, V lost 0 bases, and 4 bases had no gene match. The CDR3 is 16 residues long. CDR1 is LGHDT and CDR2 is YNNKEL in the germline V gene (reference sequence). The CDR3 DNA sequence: TGTGCCAGCAGCCAAGAAGCGGGACAGGGAAATTCACCCCTCCACTTT. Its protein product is CASSQEAGQGNSPLHF.

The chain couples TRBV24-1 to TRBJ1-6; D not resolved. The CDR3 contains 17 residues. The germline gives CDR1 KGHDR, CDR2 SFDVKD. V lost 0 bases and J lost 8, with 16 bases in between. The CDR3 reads CATSDLTEMDGDSPLHF. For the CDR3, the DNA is TGTGCCACCAGTGATTTGACGGAAATGGACGGCGATTCACCCCTCCACTTT.

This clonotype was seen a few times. CDR3 nucleotide sequence: TGTGCCAGCAAGATGGGTGGGGGTAATGAAAAACTGTTTTTT. This translates into CASKMGGGNEKLFF. V usage is TRBV25-1 and J usage is TRBJ1-4; maybe TRBD1 (5 bases). Deletions cut 7 bases from V and 4 bases from J, with 13 bases between. CDR1 is MGHDK and CDR2 is SYGVNS in the germline V gene. The CDR3 has 14 residues.

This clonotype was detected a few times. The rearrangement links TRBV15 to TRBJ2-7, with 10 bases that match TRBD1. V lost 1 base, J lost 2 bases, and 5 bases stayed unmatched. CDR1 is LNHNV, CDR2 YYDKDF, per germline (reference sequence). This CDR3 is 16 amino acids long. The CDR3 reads CATSRALGQGTYEQYF. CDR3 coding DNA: TGTGCCACCAGCAGAGCCCTGGGACAGGGGACCTACGAGCAGTACTTC. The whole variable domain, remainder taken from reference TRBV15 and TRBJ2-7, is DAMVIQNPRYQVTQFGKPVTLSCSQTLNHNVMYWYQQKSSQAPKLLFHYYDKDFNNEADTPDNFQSRRPNTSFCFLDIRSPGLGDTAMYLCATSRALGQGTYEQYFGPGTRLTVT.

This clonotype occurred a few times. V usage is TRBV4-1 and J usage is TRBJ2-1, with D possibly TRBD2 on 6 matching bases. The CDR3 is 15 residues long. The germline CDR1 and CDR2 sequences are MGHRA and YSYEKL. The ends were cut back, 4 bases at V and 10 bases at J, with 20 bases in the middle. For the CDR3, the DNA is TGCGCCAGCAGCCCATTGCTCGACCCTGGGGGGGAGCAGTTCTTC. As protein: CASSPLLDPGGEQFF.

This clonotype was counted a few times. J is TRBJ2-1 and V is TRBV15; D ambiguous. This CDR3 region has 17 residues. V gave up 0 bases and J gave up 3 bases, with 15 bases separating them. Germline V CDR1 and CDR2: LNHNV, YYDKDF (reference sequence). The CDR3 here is CATSRDPPAPDYNEQFF. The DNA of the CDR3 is TGTGCCACCAGCAGAGATCCACCAGCGCCGGACTACAATGAGCAGTTCTTC.

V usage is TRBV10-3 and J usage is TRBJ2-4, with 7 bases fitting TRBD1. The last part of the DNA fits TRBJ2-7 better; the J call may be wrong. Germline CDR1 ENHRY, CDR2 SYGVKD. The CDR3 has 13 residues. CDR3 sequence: CAISRQGTYEQYF. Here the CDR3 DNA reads TGTGCCATCTCCCGACAGGGAACCTACGAGCAGTACTTC.

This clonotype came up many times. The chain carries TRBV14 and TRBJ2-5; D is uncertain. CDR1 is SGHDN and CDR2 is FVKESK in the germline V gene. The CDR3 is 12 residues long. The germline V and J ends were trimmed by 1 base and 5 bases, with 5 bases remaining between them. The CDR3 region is CASSQVGETQYF. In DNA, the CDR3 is TGTGCCAGCAGCCAAGTCGGGGAGACCCAGTACTTC.

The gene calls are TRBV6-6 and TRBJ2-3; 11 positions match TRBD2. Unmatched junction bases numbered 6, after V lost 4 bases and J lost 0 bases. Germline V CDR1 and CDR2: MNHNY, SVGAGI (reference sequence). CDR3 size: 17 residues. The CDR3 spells CASSLAGGALSTDTQYF. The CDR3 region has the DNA TGTGCCAGCAGTTTAGCGGGGGGGGCATTGAGCACAGATACGCAGTATTTT.

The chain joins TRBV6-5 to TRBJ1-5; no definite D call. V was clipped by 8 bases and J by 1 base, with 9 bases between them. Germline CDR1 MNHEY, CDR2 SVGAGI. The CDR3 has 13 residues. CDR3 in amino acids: CASPPGSNQPQHF. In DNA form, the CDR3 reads TGTGCCAGCCCACCGGGGAGCAATCAGCCCCAGCATTTT.

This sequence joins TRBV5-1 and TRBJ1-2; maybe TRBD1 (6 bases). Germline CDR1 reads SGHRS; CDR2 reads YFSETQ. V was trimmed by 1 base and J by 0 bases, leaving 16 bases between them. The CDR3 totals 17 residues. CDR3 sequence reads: CASSLTPGQKANYGYTF. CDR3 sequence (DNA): TGCGCCAGCAGCTTGACCCCCGGACAGAAAGCTAACTATGGCTACACCTTC. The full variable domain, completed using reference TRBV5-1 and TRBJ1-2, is KAGVTQTPRYLIKTRGQQVTLSCSPISGHRSVSWYQQTPGQGLQFLFEYFSETQRNKGNFPGRFSGRQFSNSRSEMNVSTLELGDSALYLCASSLTPGQKANYGYTFGSGTRLTVV.

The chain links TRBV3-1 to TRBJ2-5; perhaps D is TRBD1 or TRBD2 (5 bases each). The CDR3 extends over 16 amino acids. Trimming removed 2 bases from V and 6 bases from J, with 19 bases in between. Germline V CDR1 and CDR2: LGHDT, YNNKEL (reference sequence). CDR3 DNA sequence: TGTGCCAGCAGCCAAAACCTCGCAGGGAGTGGGAAGACCCAGTACTTC. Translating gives CASSQNLAGSGKTQYF.

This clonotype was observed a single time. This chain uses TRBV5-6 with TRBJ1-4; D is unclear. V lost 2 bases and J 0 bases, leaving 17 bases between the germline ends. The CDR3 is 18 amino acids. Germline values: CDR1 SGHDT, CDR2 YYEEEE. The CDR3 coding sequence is TGTGCCAGCAGCTTAGACTTCAAGGACGGAGCAACTAATGAAAAACTGTTTTTT. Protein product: CASSLDFKDGATNEKLFF.

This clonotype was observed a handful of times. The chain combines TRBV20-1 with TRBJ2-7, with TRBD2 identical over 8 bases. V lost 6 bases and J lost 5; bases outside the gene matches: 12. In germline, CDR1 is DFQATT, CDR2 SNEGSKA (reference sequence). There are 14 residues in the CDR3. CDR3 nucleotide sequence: TGCAGTGCCTCCCCGGGGACTAGAAAACACGAGCAGTACTTC. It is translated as CSASPGTRKHEQYF.

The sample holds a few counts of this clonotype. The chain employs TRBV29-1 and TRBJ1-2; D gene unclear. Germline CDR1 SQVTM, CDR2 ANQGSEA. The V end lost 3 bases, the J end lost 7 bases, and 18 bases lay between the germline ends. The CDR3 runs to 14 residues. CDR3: CSVEDRVLSFGYTF. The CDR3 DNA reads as TGCAGCGTTGAGGACCGGGTCCTCTCTTTTGGCTACACCTTC.

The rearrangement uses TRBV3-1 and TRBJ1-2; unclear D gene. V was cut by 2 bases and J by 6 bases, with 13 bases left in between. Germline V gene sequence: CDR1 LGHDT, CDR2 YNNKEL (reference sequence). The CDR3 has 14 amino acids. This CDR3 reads CASSQSLRLDGYTF. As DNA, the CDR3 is TGTGCCAGCAGCCAATCACTTAGACTCGATGGCTACACCTTC.

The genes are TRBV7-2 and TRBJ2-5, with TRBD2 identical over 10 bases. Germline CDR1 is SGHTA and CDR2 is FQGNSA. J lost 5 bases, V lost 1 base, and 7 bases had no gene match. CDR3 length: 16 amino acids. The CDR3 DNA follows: TGTGCCAGCAGCTTAGGTTTATCTAGCGGGGGCGAGACCCAGTACTTC. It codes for CASSLGLSSGGETQYF.

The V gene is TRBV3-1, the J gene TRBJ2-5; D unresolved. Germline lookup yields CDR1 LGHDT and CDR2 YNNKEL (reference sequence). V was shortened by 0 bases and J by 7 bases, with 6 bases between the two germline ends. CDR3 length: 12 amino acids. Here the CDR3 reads CASSQDPRTQYF. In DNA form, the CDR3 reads TGTGCCAGCAGCCAAGATCCTAGGACCCAGTACTTC.